The clone carrying this T cell receptor (beta chain) has only a few counts. The primer mix had 60 Vbeta and 13 Jbeta primers. Sequencing was performed with immunoSEQ multiplex PCR; in TCRdb, only in-frame clones are kept and a portion is missing. The table has 100,000 to 120,000 clones, around 76% seen once. This entry comes from a study of cytomegalovirus exposure and HLA in healthy donors. The clonotype was recovered from a man aged 25 to 45 in good health and CMV-seropositive. Input material: PBMCs.

CDR3 loop: CASSEGTSGVGDTQYF. Written as DNA, the CDR3 is TGTGCCAGCAGCGAGGGGACTAGCGGGGTTGGTGATACGCAGTATTTT. The chain joins TRBV27 to TRBJ2-3, with 13 bases matching TRBD2. This CDR3 comprises 16 residues. Losses at the gene ends were 6 bases for V and 6 bases for J; bases not matched to a gene: 9. The germline V gene has CDR1 MNHEY and CDR2 SMNVEV (reference sequence).